The entry that follows covers one T cell receptor beta chain sequence. The antigen is not known. The data are from a study of T cell responses to AZD1222 COVID-19 vaccine. The assay was immunoSEQ multiplex PCR, and TCRdb's table has in-frame clones only and misses some. The sample includes around 50,000 clones, around 86% of them seen just once. Study-level results: White British people made up most donors, females outnumbered males, and clonal diversity was possibly underestimated. After the peak T cell response, and only then, were repertoires sampled. Seropositive AZD1222 recipients at baseline numbered only five or six.

This CDR3 comprises 13 residues. V was cut by 5 bases and J by 6 bases, with 13 bases left in between. The sample in question was peripheral blood, obtained on day 0 of AZD1222 vaccination. The chain has TRBV12-3 or TRBV12-4 and TRBJ1-2; unclear D gene. The source of this sequence is an adult in good health. CDR3 nucleotide sequence: TGTGCCAGCAGTCCGGCCGAGATAAATGGCTACACCTTC. It translates to CASSPAEINGYTF.